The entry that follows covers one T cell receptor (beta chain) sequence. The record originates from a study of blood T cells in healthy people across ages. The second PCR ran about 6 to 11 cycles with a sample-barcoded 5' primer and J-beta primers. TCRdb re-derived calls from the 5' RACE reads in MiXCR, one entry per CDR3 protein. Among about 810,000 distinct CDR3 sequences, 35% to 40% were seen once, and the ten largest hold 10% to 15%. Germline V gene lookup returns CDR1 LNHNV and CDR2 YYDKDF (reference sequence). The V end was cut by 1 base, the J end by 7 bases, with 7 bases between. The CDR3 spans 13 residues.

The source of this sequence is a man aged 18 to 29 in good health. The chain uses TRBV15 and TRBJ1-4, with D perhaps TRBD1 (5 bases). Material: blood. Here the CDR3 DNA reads TGTGCCACCAGCAGAGCGGGACTTGAAAAACTGTTTTTT. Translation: CATSRAGLEKLFF.